The rows below give T cell receptor beta chains drawn from one sample of a study of blood T cells in healthy people across ages. Using its own MiXCR run on the 5' RACE reads, TCRdb lists one record per CDR3 protein. The data show hundreds of thousands of distinct CDR3 sequences, around 20% seen once. The sequenced sample consisted of blood. The receptors here all came from a man aged 70-80 years in good health. Each CDR3 is given with its conserved first and last residue. A D gene is named only where the DNA matches it firmly. A clone size is listed for some rows: how often the clone was seen (once, few, many), or a class if it is expanded.

J gene	D gene	clone size	V gene	CDR3 protein	CDR3 DNA
TRBJ2-4	TRBD2	few	TRBV20-1	CSARDKLAELLAKNIQYF	TGCAGTGCTAGAGATAAGCTAGCGGAGTTACTAGCCAAAAACATTCAGTACTTC
TRBJ2-2	TRBD2	few	TRBV7-9	CASSAASGSHGELFF	TGTGCCAGCAGCGCGGCTAGCGGGAGCCACGGGGAGCTGTTTTTT
TRBJ2-5	TRBD1	NA	TRBV7-3	CASSPRQGAQEIQYF	TGTGCCAGCAGCCCAAGACAGGGCGCCCAAGAGATCCAGTACTTC
TRBJ2-1	NA	many	TRBV7-2	CASSLDGGSSYNEQFF	TGTGCCAGCAGCTTAGATGGGGGCAGTTCCTACAATGAGCAGTTCTTC
TRBJ2-5	NA	few	TRBV6-5	CASRTRGTQYF	TGTGCCAGCAGAACAAGGGGGACCCAGTACTTC
TRBJ2-2	NA	NA	TRBV5-5	CASMTRGNTGELFF	TGTGCCAGCATGACCAGGGGAAACACCGGGGAGCTGTTTTTT
TRBJ2-5	NA	NA	TRBV19	CASSSRIQETQYF	TGTGCCAGTAGTTCCCGAATTCAAGAGACCCAGTACTTC
TRBJ2-1	NA	many	TRBV5-1	CASSLGSNEQFF	TGTGCCAGCAGCTTAGGGTCCAATGAGCAGTTCTTC
TRBJ2-3	NA	NA	TRBV5-1	CASSLEKGSDTQYF	TGCGCCAGCAGCTTGGAGAAGGGGTCAGATACGCAGTATTTT
TRBJ2-1	TRBD2	NA	TRBV2	CASRVLGSGRAYNEQFF	TGTGCCAGCAGAGTTCTTGGTAGCGGGAGGGCCTACAATGAGCAGTTCTTC
TRBJ2-1	NA	NA	TRBV6-1	CASSERGGDYNEQFF	TGTGCCAGCAGTGAAAGGGGGGGGGACTACAATGAGCAGTTCTTC
TRBJ1-2	TRBD1	NA	TRBV4-1	CASSQTGTGNYGYTF	TGCGCCAGCAGCCAGACCGGGACAGGCAACTATGGCTACACCTTC
TRBJ2-1	NA	few	TRBV6-5	CASSYSGLPFSAQTYNEQFF	TGTGCCAGCAGTTACTCAGGCCTCCCTTTTTCAGCGCAAACCTACAATGAGCAGTTCTTC
TRBJ2-2	TRBD1	NA	TRBV7-9	CASSPPGQGATGELFF	TGTGCCAGCAGCCCACCGGGACAGGGGGCCACCGGGGAGCTGTTTTTT
TRBJ2-7	NA	NA	TRBV20-1	CSARVKVGAYEQYF	TGCAGTGCTAGAGTGAAGGTTGGGGCCTACGAGCAGTACTTC
TRBJ2-3	NA	NA	TRBV12-3/TRBV12-4	CASSLPGEWNTQYF	TGTGCCAGCAGTCTTCCCGGGGAATGGAATACGCAGTATTTT
TRBJ2-1	TRBD2	NA	TRBV20-1	CSANLPGLAGVNEQFF	TGCAGTGCTAACCTACCGGGGCTAGCGGGAGTCAATGAGCAGTTCTTC
TRBJ1-4	TRBD1	NA	TRBV12-3/TRBV12-4	CASSSQTGPNSFF	TGTGCCAGCAGCTCTCAGACAGGGCCGAACTCTTTTTTT
TRBJ2-1	NA	few	TRBV30	CALQGLAAYNEQFF	TGTGCCCTCCAGGGATTAGCGGCCTACAATGAGCAGTTCTTC
TRBJ1-6	NA	few	TRBV20-1	CSARPSVNTSPLHF	TGCAGTGCGAGACCTAGTGTGAACACCTCACCCCTCCACTTT
TRBJ2-2	NA	few	TRBV20-1	CSARDHTAGLTGELFF	TGCAGTGCTAGAGATCATACCGCAGGCCTCACCGGGGAGCTGTTTTTT
TRBJ2-1	TRBD1	few	TRBV20-1	CSAARDSYNEQFF	TGCAGTGCTGCTCGGGACAGCTACAATGAGCAGTTCTTC
TRBJ2-2	NA	few	TRBV5-1	CASSTDGNTGELFF	TGCGCCAGCAGCACAGACGGTAACACCGGGGAGCTGTTTTTT
TRBJ2-1	TRBD2	many	TRBV12-3/TRBV12-4	CASSLARLAGVPEQFF	TGTGCCAGCAGTTTAGCGCGACTAGCGGGAGTCCCTGAGCAGTTCTTC
TRBJ1-4	NA	few	TRBV28	CATKDQGALGTNEKLFF	TGTGCCACCAAAGACCAAGGGGCCTTAGGGACTAATGAAAAACTGTTTTTT